This TCR beta chain stems from a study of cytomegalovirus exposure and HLA in healthy donors. The CDR3 is 12 amino acids. V was clipped by 10 bases and J by 1 base, with 10 bases between them. CDR1 is MNHNY, CDR2 SVGAGI, per germline (reference sequence). The PCR ran on 60 Vbeta and 13 Jbeta primers. Some clones are missing from TCRdb's copy, which holds only in-frame ones; the method was immunoSEQ multiplex PCR. This repertoire shows some 200,000 clones, 75% to 85% found once; its top ten account for roughly 0.8%. This receptor was identified in a woman aged 18-29 years in good health and CMV-seronegative. Input material: PBMCs. The chain uses TRBV6-6 and TRBJ1-1; D ambiguous. CDR3 nucleotides: TGTGCCACTAAAGGCGGGAACACTGAAGCTTTCTTT. Translated, it gives CATKGGNTEAFF.